Presented here are 9 T cell receptor beta chains from one specimen sequenced in a study of T-cell reconstitution after alpha-beta-depleted transplantation in children. Construction of the TCRbeta library involved unique molecular identifiers. TCRdb itself ran the PCR reads through MiXCR, one entry per CDR3 protein. In the table there are hundreds of thousands of distinct CDR3 sequences, about 9.9% of which are singletons. Sequencing used peripheral blood, obtained 180 days after TCRalphabeta/CD19-depleted stem cell transplant. Receptors originate from a male patient between 2 and 15 years old who had a stem cell transplant for chronic granulomatous disease, so the T cells may come from the graft donor.

The sample holds a few counts of this clonotype. The chain has TRBV19 and TRBJ1-5; D is uncertain. V was pared by 7 bases and J by 2 bases, with 18 bases between. Germline lookup yields CDR1 LNHDA and CDR2 SQIVND (reference sequence). The CDR3 covers 16 residues. This chain's CDR3 is CASTPGRSERNQPQHF. CDR3 coding DNA: TGTGCCAGTACCCCGGGGAGGTCAGAGCGCAATCAGCCCCAGCATTTT.

V is TRBV20-1 and J is TRBJ2-2, with D possibly TRBD1 on 5 matching bases. Between the trimmed V and J ends, which lost 4 bases and 3 bases, there was a span of 18 bases. This CDR3 has 16 amino acids. CDR1 DFQATT and CDR2 SNEGSKA come from the germline V gene (reference sequence). In DNA, the CDR3 is TGCAGTGCTATCTATAGGGGTATCTGGGACACCGGGGAGCTGTTTTTT. It is translated as CSAIYRGIWDTGELFF.

This clonotype has at least ten counts. The chain couples TRBV7-8 to TRBJ1-1; D uncertain. CDR1 is SGHVS and CDR2 is FQNEAQ in the germline V gene. V was pared by 7 bases and J by 7 bases, with 13 bases between. The CDR3 length is 12 residues. The CDR3 sequence is CASKGRSYEAFF. CDR3 nucleotide sequence: TGTGCCAGCAAAGGCAGGAGCTATGAAGCTTTCTTT.

This clonotype was counted at least ten times. The CDR3 nucleotides are TGTGCCAGCAGTTCTCAGAACAGGCTCCAAGAGACCCAGTACTTC. Its protein product is CASSSQNRLQETQYF. The chain is built from TRBV28 and TRBJ2-5; D is possibly TRBD1 (5 bases). Germline-derived CDR1 and CDR2 are MDHEN and SYDVKM. The CDR3 runs 15 residues. Trimming took 4 bases from V and 1 from J, leaving 13 bases between them.

This clonotype was seen ten or more times. The rearrangement links TRBV2 to TRBJ1-1, with D possibly being TRBD1 (5 bases). The CDR3 extends over 15 amino acids. Trimming removed 4 bases at V and 2 bases at J, with 14 bases between. Germline lookup yields CDR1 SNHLY and CDR2 FYNNEI. CDR3 coding DNA: TGTGCCAGCAGTGGCCGGGGGTTGTACAACACTGAAGCTTTCTTT. Its translation is CASSGRGLYNTEAFF.

A note on this clonotype: A much bigger clone sits one base away, suggesting this may be a read error. The V call is TRBV28, the J call TRBJ2-1, with 8 bases matching TRBD1. There are 17 residues in the CDR3. From germline, CDR1 is MDHEN and CDR2 SYDVKM. The CDR3 protein is CASSAHARTGTLGERFF. DNA for the CDR3: TGTGCCAGCAGCGCCCATGCCCGGACAGGGACATTGGGTGAGCGGTTCTTC.

This clonotype occurred many times. The chain carries TRBV5-6 and TRBJ2-7, with a weak D call TRBD1 (6 bases). The V gene lost 4 bases and the J gene lost 2 bases, with 19 bases spanning the gap. The CDR3 spans 16 residues. CDR1 and CDR2 from the germline V gene are SGHDT and YYEEEE. CDR3 bases: TGTGCCAGCAGCCATGCCAGGGGCTATCGCCCCTACGAGCAGTACTTC. Residues: CASSHARGYRPYEQYF.

This clonotype has ten or more counts. The chain is built from TRBV7-2 and TRBJ2-1, with no clear D. Trimming removed 4 bases at V and 3 bases at J, with 7 bases between. CDR3 length: 13 residues. Germline CDR1 and CDR2: SGHTA and FQGNSA. The CDR3 loop is CASSSHNYNEQFF. Written as DNA, the CDR3 is TGTGCCAGCAGCTCCCACAACTACAATGAGCAGTTCTTC.

This clonotype was observed at least ten times. The chain couples TRBV20-1 to TRBJ2-4; D not certain. V lost 4 bases and J 7 bases, leaving 11 bases between the germline ends. The CDR3 extends over 12 amino acids. Germline values: CDR1 DFQATT, CDR2 SNEGSKA (reference sequence). The CDR3 loop is CSAILGGNIQYF. CDR3 sequence (DNA): TGCAGTGCTATTCTAGGTGGTAACATTCAGTACTTC.